This T cell receptor beta chain was identified in a study of blood T cell repertoires in COVID-19. This table comes from immunoSEQ multiplex PCR, and its TCRdb copy is limited to in-frame clones, with some not included. The sample includes roughly 170,000 clones, less than 85% of them seen just once. This TCR came from a man aged 50 to 59 who had recovered from COVID-19. Material: PBMCs or T cells enriched from blood (not recorded which).

For the CDR3, the DNA is TGTGCCAGCTCATCTGAGGGGGGGGTGTTCGCTGAAGCTTTCTTT. It specifies CASSSEGGVFAEAFF. The rearrangement uses TRBV7-2 and TRBJ1-1, with D tentatively TRBD1 (6 bases). The CDR3 spans 15 residues. Per the germline V gene, CDR1 is SGHTA and CDR2 is FQGNSA. Trimming left V 8 bases short and J 6 bases short, with 22 bases between.